The source of this T cell receptor beta chain is a study of cytotoxic CD8 clonotypes in ibrutinib-treated CLL. Study-wide findings and caveats: Higher circulating CD8+ T-cell counts strongly accompanied higher baseline clonality, above age-matched healthy donors. Public clonotypes were uncommon and contracted or stayed stable on treatment.

The CDR3 runs to 14 residues. Germline V gene data show CDR1 as SNHLY and CDR2 as FYNNEI. V lost 4 bases and J lost 15; bases outside the gene matches: 14. Note on this clone: The antigen is undetermined.

Generated by immunoSEQ multiplex PCR, the TCRdb table keeps only in-frame clones and is missing some. The data contain over 95,000 clones, about 53% of them singletons. Source: PBMCs, taken after 24 months of ibrutinib treatment. The clonotype originates from a human donor with chronic lymphocytic leukemia. The chain recombines TRBV2 with TRBJ2-1; 8 nucleotides agree with TRBD1. CDR3 in DNA: TGTGCCAGCAGTGGAGGACAGGGATCTTTGGTACGGTTCTTC. It encodes CASSGGQGSLVRFF.